The subject of this entry is one TCR beta chain. The sample holds one count of this clonotype. Its antigen has not been determined. Within one base of it there is no much larger clone, and no base qualities were kept. Evidence from one read is weak. According to the study, the label for this sample's treatment or condition signals: live attenuated yellow fever vaccine strain. PBMCs were isolated from peripheral blood using a standard Ficoll-Paque protocol. Dynabeads CD4 and CD8 positive selection kits were used to isolate the CD4 and CD8 T-cell fractions. TriZol was used to extract RNA from bulk PBMCs, from CD4 and CD8 fractions, and from dextramer-positive and dextramer-negative fractions. The data belong to a study of T cells after yellow fever vaccination (dated by TCRdb to the late 2010s). About the full investigation: Libraries from fractions with low cell numbers were prepared with the SMART-Seq v4 Ultra Low Input RNA kit. Blood samples were taken at several timepoints before and after primary and secondary immunization, and bulk PBMC replicates and cell subsets were isolated. The cohort comprised two healthy male donors, one aged 18 to 30 and one aged 30 to 40 years. Bulk TCR alpha and beta repertoires were sequenced longitudinally to track T-cell clones before and after primary and booster YFV17D yellow fever vaccination. The paper as a whole reports these results and caveats: Most clones expanded after primary vaccination were re-detected after the booster (about 96% of CD4 and approximately 88% of CD8), suggesting broad memory maintenance. FACS-sorted repertoires could contain abundant contaminating clonotypes from the bulk population, so computational filtering was required. The secondary T-cell response was weaker than the primary response but faster, peaking on day 5 instead of day 15. A small fraction of clonotypes appeared in both the CD4 and CD8 compartments, likely as a result of convergent recombination. The study included only two donors, which limits how far the findings can be generalized.

For this chain, trimming is 4 bases at the V end and 5 bases at the J end, and the number of junction bases without a gene match is 6. CDR1 is given as LGHDT and CDR2 as YNNKEL, both from the germline V gene (reference sequence). The CDR3 holds 15 amino acids from the cysteine to the phenylalanine. Of all the DNA, just the CDR3 is kept, 45 bases in frame from base 1. TCR cDNA was synthesized by 5'RACE template switching, through which a universal primer site and unique molecular identifiers were introduced. cDNA synthesis was primed from both the TCR alpha and TCR beta constant segments. Two PCR steps were used to amplify libraries, with sample barcodes and sequencing adapters being added in the second step. Libraries were sequenced on Illumina HiSeq 2500 (2x100 bp) or NovaSeq (2x150 bp). The original methods were these. Demultiplexing of reads and collapsing into UMI consensus sequences were performed with MIGEC, and V(D)J alignment was carried out with MiXCR. Clonotypes responding to the vaccine were identified with edgeR on replicate PBMC samples, with the criteria of FDR below 0.01 and a log2 fold change above 5 up to day 15. CD4 or CD8 identity was assigned to each bulk clonotype according to whether the clonotype was present at higher abundance in the sequenced CD4 repertoire or the sequenced CD8 repertoire. TCRdb redid the processing of the public reads, applying fastp at Q25 and MiXCR, and retained in-frame beta chains. CDR3 protein sequences are deduplicated, and each keeps its most common genes and DNA. The V and J calls come from TCRdb's annotation, not from the publication. The sample has 150,000 to 200,000 distinct CDR3 sequences on record, 5.5% to 7.5% of them singletons. In total, the top ten clones hold less than 3% of the sample.

The V and J segments used are TRBV3-1 and TRBJ1-2; the junction holds 11 bases that match TRBD1. This specimen consisted of CD4+ T cells sorted from PBMCs, obtained on the day of the first yellow fever vaccination. This clonotype was obtained from a man between 18 and 35 years old who received the YFV17D yellow fever vaccine. The DNA is TGTGCCAGCAGCCGTACCGGGACAGGGGGATATGGCTACACCTTC. Translated, this gives CASSRTGTGGYGYTF.